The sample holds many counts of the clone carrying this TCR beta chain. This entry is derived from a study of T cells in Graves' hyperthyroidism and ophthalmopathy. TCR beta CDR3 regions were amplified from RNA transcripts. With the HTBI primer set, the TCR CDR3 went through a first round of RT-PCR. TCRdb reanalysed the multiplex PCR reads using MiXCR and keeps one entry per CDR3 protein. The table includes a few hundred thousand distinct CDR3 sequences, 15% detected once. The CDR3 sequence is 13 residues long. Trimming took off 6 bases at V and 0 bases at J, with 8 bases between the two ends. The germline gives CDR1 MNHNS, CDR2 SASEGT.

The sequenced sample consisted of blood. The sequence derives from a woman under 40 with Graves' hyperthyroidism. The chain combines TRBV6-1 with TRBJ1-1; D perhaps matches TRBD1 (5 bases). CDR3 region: CASRGTLNTEAFF. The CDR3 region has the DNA TGTGCCAGCAGAGGGACGTTGAACACTGAAGCTTTCTTT.